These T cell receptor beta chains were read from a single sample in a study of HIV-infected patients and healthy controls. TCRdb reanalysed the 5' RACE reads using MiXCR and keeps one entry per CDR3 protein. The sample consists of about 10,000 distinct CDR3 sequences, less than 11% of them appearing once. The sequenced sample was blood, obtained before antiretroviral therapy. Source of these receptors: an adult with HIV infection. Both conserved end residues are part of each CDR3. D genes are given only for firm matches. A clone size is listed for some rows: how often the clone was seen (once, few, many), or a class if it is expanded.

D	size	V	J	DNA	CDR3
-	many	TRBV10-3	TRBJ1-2	TGTGCCATCACGAGCGGACAGCGCGAGCATGGCTACACCTTC	CAITSGQREHGYTF
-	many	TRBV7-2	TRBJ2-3	TGTGCCAGCAGCTTAATGGTCCCGTCACAGGCGGGTGAGCAGTATTTT	CASSLMVPSQAGEQYF
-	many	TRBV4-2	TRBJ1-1	TGTGCCAGCAGCCAAGATCGGGGGGGAGAGGGTAGAAAAGCTTTCTTT	CASSQDRGGEGRKAFF
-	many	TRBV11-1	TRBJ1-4	TGTGCCAGCACTCTCTTTCCGGGGACTAATGAAAAACTGTTTTTT	CASTLFPGTNEKLFF
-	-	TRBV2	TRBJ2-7	TGTGCCAGCAGTGAAGGGGGAGGCGAGCAGTACTTC	CASSEGGGEQYF
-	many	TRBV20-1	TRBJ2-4	TGCAGTGCCCTACTGGTACCAGAGACCCTAGCCAAAAACATTCAGTACTTC	CSALLVPETLAKNIQYF
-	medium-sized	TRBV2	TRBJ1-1	TGTGCCACCCGACTGGGGAACACTGAAGCTTTCTTT	CATRLGNTEAFF
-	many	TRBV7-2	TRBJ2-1	TGTGCCAGCAGCTTAGAAGGGATCAGCGGGCGCAATGAGCAGTTCTTC	CASSLEGISGRNEQFF
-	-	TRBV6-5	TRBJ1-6	TGTGCCAGCAGGACCCGGGCGTTGGGGAATTCACCCCTCCACTTT	CASRTRALGNSPLHF
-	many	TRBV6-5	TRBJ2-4	TGTGCCTCTTCCAGGGAAATGAGTTACATTCAGTACTTC	CASSREMSYIQYF
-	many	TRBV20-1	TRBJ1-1	TGCAGTGCTAGCAGGGGTTTAGGTGAAGCTTTCTTT	CSASRGLGEAFF
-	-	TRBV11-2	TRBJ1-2	TGTGCCAGCAGCCTACTAGGGACCCACGCACCCTCCGAGGGCTACACCTTC	CASSLLGTHAPSEGYTF
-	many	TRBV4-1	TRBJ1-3	TGCGCCAGCAGCCAAGATTCCGGAAACACCATATATTTT	CASSQDSGNTIYF
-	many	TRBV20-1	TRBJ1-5	TGCAGTGCTAGAGCCGTCCTCGGCGGCATCGGCAATCAGCCCCAGCATTTT	CSARAVLGGIGNQPQHF
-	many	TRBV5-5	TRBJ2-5	TGTGCCAGCAGCTTGGGGCGGACACAAGAGACCCAGTACTTC	CASSLGRTQETQYF
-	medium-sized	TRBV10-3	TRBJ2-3	TGTGCCATCAGTGTGAGGGCGGGCACAGATACGCAGTATTTT	CAISVRAGTDTQYF
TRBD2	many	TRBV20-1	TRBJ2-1	TGCAGTGCTAGAGATGAGGGCGGGAGTTTAGGGAGCCAGTTCTTC	CSARDEGGSLGSQFF
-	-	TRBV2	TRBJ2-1	TGTGCCAGCATTGGACAGAAGAGCTCCTACAATGAGCAGTTCTTC	CASIGQKSSYNEQFF
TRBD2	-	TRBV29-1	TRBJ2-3	TGCAGCGTACTAGCGGGAGGGCCCGCAGATACGCAGTATTTT	CSVLAGGPADTQYF
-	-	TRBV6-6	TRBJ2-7	TGTGCCAGCAGTTACGGGGACGAGCAGTACTTC	CASSYGDEQYF
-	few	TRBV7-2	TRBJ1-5	TGTGCCAGCAGCCCCGCCGGGAATCAGCCCCAGCATTTT	CASSPAGNQPQHF
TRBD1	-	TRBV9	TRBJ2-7	TGTGCCAGCAGCCCAGGGCAGGGGGTACGCGAGCAGTACTTC	CASSPGQGVREQYF
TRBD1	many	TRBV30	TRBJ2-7	TGTGCCTGGAGTCAGGGGGCCTACGAGCAGTACTTC	CAWSQGAYEQYF
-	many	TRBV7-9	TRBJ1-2	TGTGCCAGCAGCTTAGTAGTGGGAAACTATGGCTACACCTTC	CASSLVVGNYGYTF
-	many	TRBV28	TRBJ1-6	TGTGCCAGCACCCTTCAAGCGGGGATCAATTCACCCCTCCACTTT	CASTLQAGINSPLHF
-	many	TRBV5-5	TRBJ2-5	TGTGCCAGCAGCTTGGTGCTCCATAATCAAGAGACCCAGTACTTC	CASSLVLHNQETQYF
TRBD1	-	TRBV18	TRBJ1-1	TGTGCCAGCTCACCGAACACAGGGGATTTGAACACTGAAGCTTTCTTT	CASSPNTGDLNTEAFF
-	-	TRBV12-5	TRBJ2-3	TGTGCTAGTGGTTTGGTTCTAGGGGGACCCACAGATACGCAGTATTTT	CASGLVLGGPTDTQYF
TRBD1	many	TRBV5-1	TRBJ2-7	TGCGCCAGCAGCTTGCGGGACAGCGGACCCTACGAGCAGTACTTC	CASSLRDSGPYEQYF
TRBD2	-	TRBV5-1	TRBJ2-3	TGCGCCAGCAGCGCTGAAGCGGGAGTTTCGACAGATACGCAGTATTTT	CASSAEAGVSTDTQYF
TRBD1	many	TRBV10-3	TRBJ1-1	TGTGCCATCAGTGAGGAGACAGGGACCACTGAAGCTTTCTTT	CAISEETGTTEAFF
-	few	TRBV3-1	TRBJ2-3	TGTGCCAGCAGCCAAGAGCGACTGGCAGATACGCAGTATTTT	CASSQERLADTQYF
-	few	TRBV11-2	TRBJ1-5	TGTGCCAGCAGCGCCGGGACTTCCAATCAGCCCCAGCATTTT	CASSAGTSNQPQHF
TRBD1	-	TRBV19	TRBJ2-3	TGTGCCAGTAGGGGATCGGGACAGGTCACAGATACGCAGTATTTT	CASRGSGQVTDTQYF
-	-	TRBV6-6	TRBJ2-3	TGTGCCAGCAGCCCAATCGACTCCCCCGATACGCAGTATTTT	CASSPIDSPDTQYF
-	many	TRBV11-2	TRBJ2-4	TGTGCCAGCAGCTTAGGTTTTCAGCTAGCCAAAAACATTCAGTACTTC	CASSLGFQLAKNIQYF
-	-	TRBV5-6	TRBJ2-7	TGTGCCAGCAGCTTTTCCACGGAAGCCTACGAGCAGTACTTC	CASSFSTEAYEQYF
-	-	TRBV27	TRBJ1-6	TGTGCCAGCAGTTTATCGGCAGGGGCTTTGATGAATTCACCCCTCCACTTT	CASSLSAGALMNSPLHF
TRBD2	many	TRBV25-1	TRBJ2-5	TGTGCCAGCAGTGAAATGGCTAGCGGGGGTCCCAGGGAGACCCAGTACTTC	CASSEMASGGPRETQYF
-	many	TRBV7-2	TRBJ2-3	TGTGCCAGCAGCTTAGACAGAAGCACAGATACGCAGTATTTT	CASSLDRSTDTQYF
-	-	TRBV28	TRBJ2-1	TGTGCCAGCAGTTCCCCCCTGAGTGTTGTTGAGCAGTTCTTC	CASSSPLSVVEQFF
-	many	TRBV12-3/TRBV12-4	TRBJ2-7	TGTGCCAGCAGCCGCCTTGGACATTTCTACGAGCAGTACTTC	CASSRLGHFYEQYF
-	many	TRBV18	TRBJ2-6	TGTGCCAGCTCACCACAGGGCACGAGCTCTGGGGCCAACGTCCTGACTTTC	CASSPQGTSSGANVLTF
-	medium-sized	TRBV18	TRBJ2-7	TGTGCCAGCTCCGACCGGGCCCCGGACGAGCAGTACTTC	CASSDRAPDEQYF
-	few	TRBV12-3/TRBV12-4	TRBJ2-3	TGTGCCAGCAGGCCCGACACTACAGATACGCAGTATTTT	CASRPDTTDTQYF
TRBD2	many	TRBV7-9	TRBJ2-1	TGTGCCAGCAGCTTAGATGTAGCGGGAGGGTACAATGAGCAGTTCTTC	CASSLDVAGGYNEQFF
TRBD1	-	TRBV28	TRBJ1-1	TGTGCCAGCAGTTTCACCCTTCGACAGGGTCGGACTGAAGCTTTCTTT	CASSFTLRQGRTEAFF
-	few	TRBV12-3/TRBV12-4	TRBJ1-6	TGTGCCAGCAGTTTATATGGCAGGGCGATCTCCTCACCCCTCCACTTT	CASSLYGRAISSPLHF
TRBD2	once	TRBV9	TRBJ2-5	TGTGCCAGCAGCTCCGGGACTAGCGACCAAGAGACCCAGTACTTC	CASSSGTSDQETQYF
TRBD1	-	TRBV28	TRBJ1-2	TGTGCCAGCAGTTCCACAGGGGAGGCTAACTATGGCTACACCTTC	CASSSTGEANYGYTF
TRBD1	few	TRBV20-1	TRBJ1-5	TGCAGTGCTCCAGGAGGACAGGGTCTTAGCAATCAGCCCCAGCATTTT	CSAPGGQGLSNQPQHF
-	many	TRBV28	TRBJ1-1	TGTGCCAGCAGTTTCATCTCCGGGACCCACACTGAAGCTTTCTTT	CASSFISGTHTEAFF
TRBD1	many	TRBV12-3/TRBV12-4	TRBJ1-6	TGTGCCAGCAGTTTAGGACAGGGAGCGGATTCACCCCTCCACTTT	CASSLGQGADSPLHF
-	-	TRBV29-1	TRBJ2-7	TGCAGCGGCCTCCGAGGGAACGAGCAGTACTTC	CSGLRGNEQYF